The rows below give T cell receptor beta chains drawn from one sample of a study of T cell responses to AZD1222 COVID-19 vaccine. TCRdb's copy holds only in-frame clones and misses some; the assay was immunoSEQ multiplex PCR. Among about 150,000 clones listed, approximately 90% were seen once. Here the sequenced sample was peripheral blood, taken on day 0 of AZD1222 vaccination. These receptors came from an adult in good health. The conserved cysteine and the conserved F or W are not part of the CDR3 here. Rows may omit the clone size; those that give it use once, few, many or a size class.

V gene,J gene,clone size,CDR3 protein
TRBV15,TRBJ1-5,.,ATSRGGTFGNQPQH
TRBV6-1,TRBJ1-1,.,ASSGREAF
TRBV24-1,TRBJ2-5,.,ATSDTGTDVRETQY
TRBV29-1,TRBJ2-5,.,SVEEGLMAGTQY
TRBV6-5,TRBJ1-1,.,ASRHDSSTEAF
TRBV19,TRBJ2-2,once,ASSGLAGDRTGELF
TRBV7-9,TRBJ2-5,.,ASSLKGGAFVETQY
TRBV19,TRBJ2-1,.,ASSLPSLGAVDNEQF
TRBV9,TRBJ2-7,.,ASSSKGTVGLGDEQY
TRBV5-1,TRBJ2-7,.,ASSLEAGPFYEQY
TRBV21-1,TRBJ2-7,.,ASSKAGGYEQY
TRBV7-2,TRBJ2-3,.,ASSFVRGRTREVDTQY
TRBV14,TRBJ1-2,.,ASSQGEWGEGGYT
TRBV29-1,TRBJ2-2,.,SVHSGRGKNTGELF
TRBV5-1,TRBJ1-1,.,ASRAVNTEAF
TRBV28,TRBJ1-4,.,ASSPGIFALMEKLF
TRBV10-3,TRBJ1-3,.,AIKQGFSGNTIY
TRBV2,TRBJ2-5,.,ASSGDRQETQY
TRBV7-2,TRBJ2-2,.,ASSLDGFPGQGSTGELF
TRBV28,TRBJ2-7,.,ASRAPGQGYEQY
TRBV18,TRBJ1-1,.,ASSQNEKRGRTEAF
TRBV9,TRBJ1-1,.,ASSVDPGQPNTEAF